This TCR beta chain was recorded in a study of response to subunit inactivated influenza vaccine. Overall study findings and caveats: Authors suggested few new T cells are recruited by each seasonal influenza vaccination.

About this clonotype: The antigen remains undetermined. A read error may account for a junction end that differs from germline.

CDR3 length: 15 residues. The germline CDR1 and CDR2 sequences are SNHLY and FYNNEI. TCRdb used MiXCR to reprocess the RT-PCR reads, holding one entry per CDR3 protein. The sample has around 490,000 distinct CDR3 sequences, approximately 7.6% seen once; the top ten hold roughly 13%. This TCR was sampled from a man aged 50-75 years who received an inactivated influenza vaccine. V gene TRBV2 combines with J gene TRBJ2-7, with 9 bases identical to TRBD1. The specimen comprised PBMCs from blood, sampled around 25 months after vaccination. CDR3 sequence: CASSDTGTGSFEQYF. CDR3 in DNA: TGTGCCAGCAGTGACACCGGGACAGGGTCCTTCGAGCAGTACTTC.